A single sample is the source of the 27 T cell receptor beta chains below, sequenced in a study of OX40 agonist ivuxolimab in advanced cancers. The method was the immunoSEQ multiplex PCR assay. Here the immuneACCESS table is served through TCRdb, limited to in-frame sequences with V and J called. Missing clones are a known gap in these copies; in checked studies unresolved V genes cover under half, and the rest lacks a known reason. A total of 70,000 or so clones appear in this sample, 80% to 95% of them only once. Over 6% of the sample is held by the ten biggest clonotypes. The sample here was CD4+ or CD8+ T cells sorted from blood, taken in a trial of the OX40 agonist ivuxolimab. These receptors originate from an adult with an advanced solid tumor such as melanoma, head and neck, liver or kidney cancer.

The V call is TRBV4-1, the J call TRBJ1-5; D call uncertain. The germline gives CDR1 MGHRA, CDR2 YSYEKL. CDR3 length equals 15 residues. Deletions cut 7 bases from V and 0 bases from J, with 13 bases between. The chain's CDR3 is CASTREAGSNQPQHF. The CDR3 DNA reads TGCGCCAGCACCCGGGAGGCTGGTAGCAATCAGCCCCAGCATTTT.

The chain combines TRBV9 with TRBJ2-7; D might be TRBD1 (6 bases). The CDR3 extends over 13 amino acids. The ends were cut back, 4 bases at V and 5 bases at J, with 13 bases in the middle. Germline values: CDR1 SGDLS, CDR2 YYNGEE. As DNA, the CDR3 is TGTGCCAGCAGCCCGGACAGCCTAAACGAGCAGTACTTC. Translating it yields CASSPDSLNEQYF.

The chain couples TRBV5-6 to TRBJ1-4; TRBD1 aligns across 9 bases. The CDR3 runs to 15 residues. CDR1 SGHDT and CDR2 YYEEEE come from the germline V gene. With V trimmed by 2 bases and J by 7 bases, 6 bases remained unmatched. The CDR3 region is CASSFPTGGGEKLFF. The DNA of the CDR3 is TGTGCCAGCAGCTTTCCGACAGGGGGTGGTGAAAAACTGTTTTTT.

This sequence joins TRBV11-3 and TRBJ2-7; 9 nucleotides align to TRBD1. Germline CDR1 SGHNT, CDR2 YENEEA. V dropped 3 bases and J dropped 5; count of bases not matched to a gene: 5. The CDR3 runs 14 residues. The CDR3 DNA sequence: TGTGCCAGCAGCTTCCGGGACAGGGCCCACGAGCAGTACTTC. It translates to CASSFRDRAHEQYF.

The chain links TRBV14 to TRBJ2-1; 7 nucleotides line up with TRBD1. With V trimmed by 4 bases and J by 7 bases, 10 bases remained unmatched. The CDR3 sequence is 15 residues long. CDR1 SGHDN and CDR2 FVKESK come from the germline V gene. The CDR3 loop reads CASSPRLDRLNEQFF. The CDR3 DNA follows: TGTGCCAGCAGCCCAAGGCTGGACAGGCTAAATGAGCAGTTCTTC. Drawing the rest from reference TRBV14 and TRBJ2-1, the complete variable domain is EAGVTQFPSHSVIEKGQTVTLRCDPISGHDNLYWYRRVMGKEIKFLLHFVKESKQDESGMPNNRFLAERTGGTYSTLKVQPAELEDSGVYFCASSPRLDRLNEQFFGPGTRLTVL.

This clone was seen once. The J gene is TRBJ2-7, the V gene TRBV4-1, with 9 bases that match TRBD1. The germline V gene encodes CDR1 MGHRA and CDR2 YSYEKL. The CDR3 is 15 amino acids. Germline trimming cut 5 bases from V and 4 bases from J; bases unmatched to any gene: 9. CDR3 in amino acids: CASSFRGQGPYEQYF. The CDR3 coding sequence is TGCGCCAGCAGCTTTCGGGGACAGGGTCCATACGAGCAGTACTTC.

J is TRBJ1-1 and V is TRBV25-1; 9 bases align to TRBD1. Germline CDR1 and CDR2: MGHDK and SYGVNS. Losses at the gene ends were 5 bases for V and 4 bases for J; bases not matched to a gene: 8. The CDR3 spans 15 residues. CDR3 region: CASSRWDRDATEAFF. The CDR3 DNA reads as TGTGCCAGCAGTCGTTGGGACAGGGACGCCACTGAAGCTTTCTTT.

The chain recombines TRBV27 with TRBJ2-1; D is uncertain. Germline V gives CDR1 MNHEY, CDR2 SMNVEV (reference sequence). Trimming pared 2 bases from V and 0 bases from J, leaving 11 bases between. The CDR3 runs 16 residues. This CDR3 is CASSLVGGSSYNEQFF. In DNA form, the CDR3 reads TGTGCCAGCAGTTTAGTGGGCGGAAGCTCCTACAATGAGCAGTTCTTC.

This chain links TRBV7-9 with TRBJ1-4, with D maybe TRBD1 (6 bases). The germline V gene encodes CDR1 SEHNR and CDR2 FQNEAQ (reference sequence). This CDR3 spans 15 amino acids. V was trimmed by 5 bases and J by 8 bases, leaving 18 bases between them. CDR3 region: CASSPPGGAREKLFF. The CDR3 DNA reads TGTGCCAGCAGCCCCCCTGGGGGGGCGCGGGAAAAACTGTTTTTT.

The chain uses TRBV7-6 and TRBJ2-5; TRBD2 is a possible D gene (6 bases). Germline V gene lookup returns CDR1 SGHVS and CDR2 FNYEAQ. V was clipped by 1 base and J by 9 bases, with 15 bases between them. The CDR3 sequence is 14 residues long. The CDR3 here is CASSLGGTPAAQYF. CDR3 bases: TGTGCCAGCAGCTTAGGCGGGACTCCCGCGGCCCAGTACTTC.

The chain couples TRBV5-6 to TRBJ1-2, with D possibly being TRBD1 (6 bases). This CDR3 spans 12 amino acids. The V end was cut by 7 bases, the J end by 8 bases, with 15 bases between. Germline-derived CDR1 and CDR2 are SGHDT and YYEEEE. CDR3 protein: CASSEGGTGYTF. CDR3 nucleotide sequence: TGTGCCAGCTCGGAAGGGGGTACGGGCTACACCTTC.

CDR3 DNA: TGTGCCAGCAGTTCGGCCGGCCGTGACGAGCAGTACTTC. It encodes CASSSAGRDEQYF. V and J are TRBV2 and TRBJ2-7, with D unclear. This CDR3 is built from 13 residues. Germline values: CDR1 SNHLY, CDR2 FYNNEI. The V end was cut by 5 bases, the J end by 5 bases, with 13 bases between. Based on the CDR3 plus reference TRBV2 and TRBJ2-7, the full variable domain is EPEVTQTPSHQVTQMGQEVILRCVPISNHLYFYWYRQILGQKVEFLVSFYNNEISEKSEIFDDQFSVERPDGSNFTLKIRSTKLEDSAMYFCASSSAGRDEQYFGPGTRLTVT.

The rearrangement uses TRBV27 and TRBJ1-6; perhaps TRBD1 as D (6 bases). In germline, CDR1 is MNHEY, CDR2 SMNVEV (reference sequence). The CDR3 has 14 residues. Between the trimmed V and J ends, which lost 3 bases and 7 bases, there was a span of 10 bases. The CDR3 sequence is CASSFPGANSPLHF. CDR3 DNA sequence: TGTGCCAGCAGTTTTCCAGGGGCCAATTCACCCCTCCACTTT.

The genes are TRBV16 and TRBJ2-6; no definite D call. The germline V and J ends were trimmed by 0 bases and 1 base, with 10 bases remaining between them. The CDR3 consists of 17 residues. The germline gives CDR1 KGHSY, CDR2 FQNENV. The CDR3 DNA sequence: TGTGCCAGCAGCCAATCCATATCTCCTTCTGGGGCCAACGTCCTGACTTTC. Its protein is CASSQSISPSGANVLTF.

The V call is TRBV13, the J call TRBJ2-7; D may correspond to TRBD1 or TRBD2 (5 bases each). CDR3 length equals 15 residues. CDR1 is PRHDT, CDR2 FYEKMQ, per germline (reference sequence). Deletions cut 0 bases from V and 4 bases from J, with 13 bases between. The CDR3 nucleotides read TGTGCCAGCAGCTTAGGGGGGGTCTTGGATTACGAGCAGTACTTC. It specifies CASSLGGVLDYEQYF.

The genes are TRBV15 and TRBJ2-7; 7 bases are a match to TRBD2. This CDR3 contains 15 residues. Germline CDR1 LNHNV, CDR2 YYDKDF (reference sequence). The V and J ends lost 1 base and 6 bases, in that order; junction bases with no gene match: 9. CDR3 sequence (DNA): TGTGCCACCAGCAGAGCGGGAGGTTCTTATCGCGAGCAGTACTTC. It translates to CATSRAGGSYREQYF.

The CDR3 sequence is CASSSLTGNEQYF. Here the CDR3 DNA reads TGTGCCAGCAGTTCTCTGACAGGGAACGAGCAGTACTTC. The chain is built from TRBV27 and TRBJ2-7, with 7 bases fitting TRBD1. Germline-derived CDR1 and CDR2 are MNHEY and SMNVEV (reference sequence). After removal of 4 bases from V and 5 bases from J, the junction contained 5 bases not matched to a gene. This CDR3 spans 13 amino acids.

The chain couples TRBV9 to TRBJ2-7; the match to TRBD2 covers 8 bases. The CDR3 has 16 residues. V was pared by 4 bases and J by 6 bases, with 15 bases of the junction left unmatched. The V gene's germline CDR1 is SGDLS and CDR2 YYNGEE. The DNA for the CDR3 is TGTGCCAGCAGCCCCTCGGGGGGGCCGACCCTCGGCGAGCAGTACTTC. This gives the protein CASSPSGGPTLGEQYF. The whole variable domain, remainder taken from reference TRBV9 and TRBJ2-7, is DSGVTQTPKHLITATGQRVTLRCSPRSGDLSVYWYQQSLDQGLQFLIQYYNGEERAKGNILERFSAQQFPDLHSELNLSSLELGDSALYFCASSPSGGPTLGEQYFGPGTRLTVT.

CDR3 sequence reads: CASSKGWVGTEAFF. The DNA of the CDR3 is TGTGCCAGTAGTAAGGGTTGGGTGGGGACTGAAGCTTTCTTT. This chain links TRBV19 with TRBJ1-1; D unclear. V was shortened by 4 bases and J by 5 bases, with 14 bases between the two germline ends. The CDR3 length is 14 residues. Germline V gene data show CDR1 as LNHDA and CDR2 as SQIVND (reference sequence).

V usage is TRBV7-9 and J usage is TRBJ1-3; the D gene is possibly TRBD1 (6 bases). The CDR3 loop spans 16 amino acids. V lost 5 bases to trimming and J lost 0 bases, with 14 bases between them. Germline lookup yields CDR1 SEHNR and CDR2 FQNEAQ (reference sequence). Written as DNA, the CDR3 is TGTGCCAGCAGCGGTATTCCAGGGGACTCTGGAAACACCATATATTTT. Its protein is CASSGIPGDSGNTIYF.

V is TRBV28 and J is TRBJ2-4; no reliable D call. This CDR3 has 13 residues. The germline V gene encodes CDR1 MDHEN and CDR2 SYDVKM. V shed 4 bases and J shed 10 bases, with 14 bases lying between them. The CDR3 here is CASSSRASWIQYF. As DNA, the CDR3 is TGTGCCAGCAGTTCCCGGGCCTCGTGGATTCAGTACTTC.

The rearrangement uses TRBV9 and TRBJ1-1; D uncertain. Germline CDR1 is SGDLS and CDR2 is YYNGEE. The germline V and J ends were trimmed by 0 bases and 3 bases, with 9 bases remaining between them. The CDR3 consists of 14 residues. The CDR3 reads CASSVVDGYTEAFF. For the CDR3, the DNA is TGTGCCAGCAGCGTAGTAGACGGGTACACTGAAGCTTTCTTT.

The chain employs TRBV2 and TRBJ1-3, with D possibly matching TRBD1 (5 bases). Germline V gives CDR1 SNHLY, CDR2 FYNNEI. V lost 4 bases, J lost 2 bases, and 12 bases lay in between. CDR3 length equals 15 residues. The CDR3 region has the DNA TGTGCCAGCAGTGCGGAGGGGTTAGCTGGAAACACCATATATTTT. Residues: CASSAEGLAGNTIYF.

The chain carries TRBV13 and TRBJ1-3, with 8 positions matching TRBD1. With 2 bases clipped from V and 8 bases from J, the junction kept 14 bases outside the gene matches. In germline, CDR1 is PRHDT, CDR2 FYEKMQ (reference sequence). This CDR3 contains 17 residues. The CDR3 nucleotides are TGTGCCAGCAGCTTACGAACCGGGGACAGGATTCCATACACCATATATTTT. This translates into CASSLRTGDRIPYTIYF.

This chain uses TRBV21-1 with TRBJ1-3; no check of the table's D call, TRBD1, against the DNA was made. TRBV21-1 is recorded as a pseudogene. The CDR3 has 14 residues. The CDR3 is CASSTHREGNTIYF. CDR3 coding DNA: TGTGCCAGCAGCACCCACAGGGAGGGAAACACCATATATTTT.

V gene TRBV27 combines with J gene TRBJ1-5; D not certain. The CDR3 runs 13 residues. Germline lookup yields CDR1 MNHEY and CDR2 SMNVEV (reference sequence). The V and J ends lost 3 bases and 3 bases respectively, with 6 bases between them. CDR3 DNA sequence: TGTGCCAGCAGTTTCGGGGTCAATCAGCCCCAGCATTTT. Translation gives CASSFGVNQPQHF.

This chain links TRBV7-6 with TRBJ1-2, with 7 bases aligning to TRBD1. Germline lookup yields CDR1 SGHVS and CDR2 FNYEAQ. Trimming removed 3 bases from V and 4 bases from J; junction bases left unmatched: 5. CDR3 size: 14 residues. Written as DNA, the CDR3 is TGTGCCAGCAGCTTTGGACAGGCAGCCTATGGCTACACCTTC. Its protein is CASSFGQAAYGYTF.